One sample yielded the 29 T cell receptor beta chains listed below, sequenced in a study of blood T cell repertoires in COVID-19. The table came from immunoSEQ multiplex PCR; TCRdb's copy has only in-frame clones and leaves some out. Among hundreds of thousands of clones listed, approximately 91% were seen once. Specimen: peripheral blood. The receptors were gathered from a man between 40 and 49 years old with acute or convalescent COVID-19.

In its sample, this clone was seen many times. The genes are TRBV6-5 and TRBJ1-1; 8 bases align to TRBD1. There are 16 residues in the CDR3. V lost 0 bases to trimming and J lost 7 bases; unmatched junction nucleotides: 10. Per the germline V gene, CDR1 is MNHEY and CDR2 is SVGAGI. CDR3 sequence (DNA): TGTGCCAGCAGTTACTCTTTTCAGGACAGGGTTAATGAAGCTTTCTTT. It encodes CASSYSFQDRVNEAFF.

This sequence joins TRBV28 and TRBJ1-1, with 8 bases identical to TRBD1. The CDR3 is 15 residues long. Germline V gene data show CDR1 as MDHEN and CDR2 as SYDVKM. V shed 6 bases and J 4 bases; nucleotides not matched to a gene: 10. CDR3 protein: CASSLPRGRFTEAFF. The CDR3 DNA is TGTGCCAGCAGCCTTCCCAGGGGGCGGTTCACTGAAGCTTTCTTT.

The rearrangement links TRBV7-9 to TRBJ2-1, with 8 bases matching TRBD2. V was pared by 5 bases and J by 8 bases, with 11 bases of the junction left unmatched. The germline CDR1 and CDR2 sequences are SEHNR and FQNEAQ (reference sequence). The CDR3 is made up of 15 amino acids. The CDR3 coding sequence is TGTGCCAGCAGCCCCAGGACTAGCCCAACGGATGAGCAGTTCTTC. It codes for CASSPRTSPTDEQFF.

There are a few counts of this clone. The rearrangement links TRBV7-2 to TRBJ2-1, with 7 bases matching TRBD2. The CDR3 covers 16 residues. Germline V CDR1 and CDR2: SGHTA, FQGNSA. The J segment lost 5 bases and the V segment lost 1 base, leaving 8 bases of the junction unmatched. The CDR3 loop reads CASSLGISGINNEQFF. The CDR3 region has the DNA TGTGCCAGCAGCTTAGGGATCAGCGGGATAAACAATGAGCAGTTCTTC.

In this sample, this clone turned up once. This chain joins TRBV7-8 and TRBJ2-1; 9 nucleotides match TRBD2. This CDR3 region has 18 residues. Germline V gene sequence: CDR1 SGHVS, CDR2 FQNEAQ. Trimming cost V 1 base and J 0 bases; bases outside gene matches: 7. The CDR3 spells CASSLVLAGSSSYNEQFF. The DNA of the CDR3 is TGTGCCAGCAGCTTAGTCCTAGCGGGATCTAGCTCCTACAATGAGCAGTTCTTC. Filled out from reference TRBV7-8 and TRBJ2-1, the complete variable domain reads GAGVSQSPRYKVAKRGQDVALRCDPISGHVSLFWYQQALGQGPEFLTYFQNEAQLDKSGLPSDRFFAERPEGSVSTLKIQRTQQEDSAVYLCASSLVLAGSSSYNEQFFGPGTRLTVL.

The gene calls are TRBV5-1 and TRBJ2-1; 10 bases are a match to TRBD2. V gave up 0 bases and J gave up 2 bases; unmatched junction bases: 8. The CDR3 is 18 amino acids. Germline loops: CDR1 SGHRS, CDR2 YFSETQ. The CDR3 DNA sequence: TGCGCCAGCAGCTTGGCGGTTAGCGGGGGGACCGCCTACAATGAGCAGTTCTTC. It encodes CASSLAVSGGTAYNEQFF.

This chain links TRBV28 with TRBJ2-7; 7 positions agree with TRBD2. V lost 7 bases to trimming and J lost 5 bases; unmatched junction nucleotides: 17. The CDR3 is 16 amino acids. CDR1 MDHEN and CDR2 SYDVKM come from the germline V gene. The CDR3, as DNA: TGTGCCAGCACTTCCGGGGAGGGACCAACCGTCCACGAGCAGTACTTC. Encoded protein: CASTSGEGPTVHEQYF.

The chain links TRBV27 to TRBJ2-7; D is perhaps TRBD2 (5 bases). CDR3 length equals 14 residues. V was clipped by 2 bases and J by 3 bases, with 11 bases between them. Germline assignment: CDR1 MNHEY and CDR2 SMNVEV (reference sequence). CDR3 residues: CASSLEGNYYEQYF. The CDR3 bases are TGTGCCAGCAGTTTAGAGGGTAACTACTACGAGCAGTACTTC.

This sequence joins TRBV19 and TRBJ2-5; 9 nucleotides match TRBD2. The germline gives CDR1 LNHDA, CDR2 SQIVND (reference sequence). V lost 5 bases and J lost 10; bases outside the gene matches: 5. The length of the CDR3 is 12 residues. The CDR3 spells CASSGSGSFQYF. The CDR3, as DNA: TGTGCCAGTAGTGGTAGCGGGAGCTTCCAGTACTTC.

The chain recombines TRBV4-1 with TRBJ1-6; possibly TRBD1 for D (5 bases). The CDR3 contains 17 residues. Germline lookup yields CDR1 MGHRA and CDR2 YSYEKL. V lost 4 bases and J 5 bases, leaving 18 bases between the germline ends. The CDR3: CASSLLRTDINNSPLHF. The DNA for the CDR3 is TGCGCCAGCAGCCTCCTAAGGACGGACATCAATAATTCACCCCTCCACTTT.

J is TRBJ1-4 and V is TRBV6-5; D is uncertain. The germline gives CDR1 MNHEY, CDR2 SVGAGI. V lost 4 bases and J lost 7, with 13 bases in between. This CDR3 is 14 amino acids long. CDR3 coding DNA: TGTGCCAGCAGTTCCCTCGGGGAAGGTGAAAAACTGTTTTTT. As protein: CASSSLGEGEKLFF.

The chain couples TRBV2 to TRBJ1-5; 10 bases map to TRBD1. Trimming removed 4 bases from V and 1 base from J; junction bases left unmatched: 1. Germline values: CDR1 SNHLY, CDR2 FYNNEI. CDR3 length: 15 residues. The CDR3 DNA reads as TGTGCCAGCAGTGGGGGACAGGGGAGCAATCAGCCCCAGCATTTT. Translating it yields CASSGGQGSNQPQHF.

This chain links TRBV6-6 with TRBJ2-1; 10 nucleotides match TRBD1. This CDR3 spans 16 amino acids. From germline, CDR1 is MNHNY and CDR2 SVGAGI (reference sequence). V was pared by 2 bases and J by 4 bases, with 5 bases of the junction left unmatched. Here the CDR3 reads CASSYRTGGSYNEQFF. CDR3 coding DNA: TGTGCCAGCAGTTACCGGACAGGGGGTTCGTACAATGAGCAGTTCTTC.

The chain joins TRBV4-1 to TRBJ2-5, with D perhaps TRBD1 (6 bases). This CDR3 contains 12 residues. V lost 0 bases to trimming and J lost 7 bases, with 6 bases between them. Germline CDR1 is MGHRA and CDR2 is YSYEKL. The CDR3, as DNA: TGCGCCAGCAGCCAAGAGGGGGCGACCCAGTACTTC. Amino acid sequence: CASSQEGATQYF.

A few counts support this clone. The chain uses TRBV7-8 and TRBJ2-7, with D perhaps matching TRBD2 (5 bases). Looked up from germline, CDR1 is SGHVS and CDR2 is FQNEAQ. The CDR3 has 16 amino acids. V dropped 4 bases and J dropped 4 bases, with 20 bases sitting between them. The CDR3 reads CASSSRVLREGYEQYF. The DNA for the CDR3 is TGTGCCAGCAGCTCACGTGTTTTGAGGGAAGGGTACGAGCAGTACTTC. The entire variable domain, with the rest obtained from reference TRBV7-8 and TRBJ2-7, is as follows: GAGVSQSPRYKVAKRGQDVALRCDPISGHVSLFWYQQALGQGPEFLTYFQNEAQLDKSGLPSDRFFAERPEGSVSTLKIQRTQQEDSAVYLCASSSRVLREGYEQYFGPGTRLTVT.

The rearrangement joins TRBV11-2 to TRBJ1-1; D is unresolved. The germline V and J ends were trimmed by 3 bases and 3 bases, with 14 bases remaining between them. CDR1 and CDR2 from the germline V gene are SGHAT and FQNNGV. This CDR3 is 15 amino acids long. CDR3 region: CASSFLGFGDTEAFF. The CDR3 bases are TGTGCCAGCAGCTTTCTGGGCTTCGGGGACACTGAAGCTTTCTTT.

This clone was observed a single time. The chain couples TRBV7-6 to TRBJ2-2, with D possibly being TRBD1 (6 bases). The germline CDR1 and CDR2 sequences are SGHVS and FNYEAQ. V was pared by 5 bases and J by 3 bases, with 16 bases between. The CDR3 covers 16 residues. The CDR3, as DNA: TGTGCCAGCAGCCCCTCTCTCCAGGGGTACACCGGGGAGCTGTTTTTT. It codes for CASSPSLQGYTGELFF.

The V gene is TRBV7-2, the J gene TRBJ1-1; a weak D match, TRBD1 (5 bases). Germline-derived CDR1 and CDR2 are SGHTA and FQGNSA. This CDR3 region has 17 residues. The V gene lost 1 base and the J gene lost 1 base, with 16 bases spanning the gap. The DNA of the CDR3 is TGTGCCAGCAGCTTAGTGTCCGGGGGGGGATCGAACACTGAAGCTTTCTTT. It encodes CASSLVSGGGSNTEAFF.

The V and J genes are TRBV27 and TRBJ1-2; no firm D call. Trimming stripped 2 bases from V and 2 bases from J, with 6 bases between. The V gene's germline CDR1 is MNHEY and CDR2 SMNVEV (reference sequence). CDR3 length: 13 amino acids. Here the CDR3 reads CASSLTENYGYTF. In DNA, the CDR3 is TGTGCCAGCAGTTTAACGGAGAACTATGGCTACACCTTC.

The gene calls are TRBV27 and TRBJ1-4; the D gene is possibly TRBD1 (6 bases). The CDR3 is 14 amino acids. V was shortened by 5 bases and J by 11 bases, with 18 bases between the two germline ends. Germline loops: CDR1 MNHEY, CDR2 SMNVEV (reference sequence). The CDR3 sequence: CASSNGDTHGKLFF. CDR3 nucleotide sequence: TGTGCCAGCAGTAACGGGGACACCCATGGGAAACTGTTTTTT. Using reference TRBV27 and TRBJ1-4 for the parts outside the CDR3, the full variable domain is EAQVTQNPRYLITVTGKKLTVTCSQNMNHEYMSWYRQDPGLGLRQIYYSMNVEVTDKGDVPEGYKVSRKEKRNFPLILESPSPNQTSLYFCASSNGDTHGKLFFGSGTQLSVL.

The chain employs TRBV5-1 and TRBJ2-7; weak D call: TRBD2 (5 bases). The CDR3 runs 14 residues. Germline lookup yields CDR1 SGHRS and CDR2 YFSETQ. Trimming removed 1 base at V and 5 bases at J, with 13 bases between. CDR3 nucleotide sequence: TGCGCCAGCAGCTTGTGGCTAGCCCAAGACGAGCAGTACTTC. Translation gives CASSLWLAQDEQYF. Together with reference TRBV5-1 and TRBJ2-7, the CDR3 gives the full variable domain: KAGVTQTPRYLIKTRGQQVTLSCSPISGHRSVSWYQQTPGQGLQFLFEYFSETQRNKGNFPGRFSGRQFSNSRSEMNVSTLELGDSALYLCASSLWLAQDEQYFGPGTRLTVT.

This chain joins TRBV6-5 and TRBJ1-2, with 8 nucleotides matching TRBD1. Per germline, CDR1 MNHEY and CDR2 SVGAGI. This CDR3 is built from 15 residues. J lost 5 bases, V lost 0 bases, and 5 bases had no gene match. This CDR3 reads CASSYSGQDAYGYTF. The CDR3 nucleotides are TGTGCCAGCAGTTACTCGGGACAGGACGCGTATGGCTACACCTTC.

The J gene is TRBJ2-7, the V gene TRBV2, with 7 nucleotides matching TRBD1. CDR3 length equals 16 residues. V lost 6 bases and J lost 3; bases outside the gene matches: 14. The germline gives CDR1 SNHLY, CDR2 FYNNEI. The chain's CDR3 is CASSRYRGIGDYEQYF. The CDR3 DNA reads as TGTGCCAGCAGCAGATACAGGGGAATAGGAGACTACGAGCAGTACTTC.

The chain uses TRBV27 and TRBJ1-2; TRBD1 aligns across 9 bases. The CDR3 runs to 13 residues. In germline, CDR1 is MNHEY, CDR2 SMNVEV (reference sequence). Unmatched junction bases numbered 9, after V lost 8 bases and J lost 8 bases. DNA for the CDR3: TGTGCCAGCGGGGGGACAGGGCAGGAGGGCTACACCTTC. This encodes CASGGTGQEGYTF.

The rearrangement uses TRBV7-9 and TRBJ2-7, with a weak D call TRBD2 (5 bases). Germline assignment: CDR1 SEHNR and CDR2 FQNEAQ (reference sequence). There are 15 residues in the CDR3. The V gene lost 1 base and the J gene lost 1 base, with 11 bases spanning the gap. The CDR3 nucleotides are TGTGCCAGCAGCTTAGGGGAGACATTGTCCTACGAGCAGTACTTC. Translated: CASSLGETLSYEQYF.

The V gene is TRBV5-1, the J gene TRBJ2-7; 7 bases are a match to TRBD2. The CDR3 contains 16 residues. Germline V gene data show CDR1 as SGHRS and CDR2 as YFSETQ. Losses at the gene ends were 0 bases for V and 0 bases for J; bases not matched to a gene: 6. The CDR3 protein is CASSLAGPGGSYEQYF. The CDR3 nucleotides are TGCGCCAGCAGCTTGGCCGGTCCGGGGGGCTCCTACGAGCAGTACTTC.

A few counts support this clone. Other DNA sequences in this sample translate to the same CDR3. The CDR3 spells CASSPGSGANVLTF. The CDR3 DNA reads TGTGCCAGTAGTCCGGGGTCTGGGGCCAACGTCCTGACTTTC. The rearrangement joins TRBV19 to TRBJ2-6, with a possible D match to TRBD2 (5 bases). V was cut by 5 bases and J by 1 base, with 6 bases left in between. In germline, CDR1 is LNHDA, CDR2 SQIVND (reference sequence). The CDR3 runs 14 residues.

The chain employs TRBV11-1 and TRBJ1-2, with TRBD1 matching over 8 bases. Germline CDR1 SGHAT, CDR2 FQDESV (reference sequence). After removal of 2 bases from V and 3 bases from J, the junction contained 8 bases not matched to a gene. This CDR3 contains 16 residues. The CDR3 DNA sequence: TGTGCCAGCAGCTTAAACCGGGACAGGCGTTACTATGGCTACACCTTC. Its protein is CASSLNRDRRYYGYTF.

The J gene is TRBJ2-5, the V gene TRBV3-1 (or the pseudogene TRBV3-2), with D uncertain. CDR3 length: 14 residues. Germline V gene sequence: CDR1 LGHDT, CDR2 YNNKEL (reference sequence). V lost 0 bases and J lost 7, with 12 bases in between. CDR3 coding DNA: TGTGCCAGCAGCCAAGATAGTAACCCCGGGACCCAGTACTTC. Translation: CASSQDSNPGTQYF.